This is a list of T cell receptor beta chains from one sample in a study of cytomegalovirus exposure and HLA in healthy donors. TCRdb's table, derived via immunoSEQ multiplex PCR, lists solely in-frame clones and lacks some. The sample carries 200,000 to 300,000 clones, more than 75% recorded once. Sequencing was done on a sample of PBMCs. The source of these receptors is a woman in her thirties or forties in good health and CMV-seropositive. The CDR3 runs from the conserved cysteine through the conserved F or W. The D gene is left open where the match is weak. Clone size is stated in some rows and not others, as once, few, many or a class when expanded.

j_call v_call clone_size d_call cdr3_aa cdr3_nt
TRBJ2-7 TRBV2 few NA CASSVRGPASYEQYF TGTGCCAGCAGTGTGCGGGGGCCCGCGTCCTACGAGCAGTACTTC
TRBJ1-1 TRBV10-3 NA NA CAISGHQGGEAFF TGTGCCATCAGTGGGCACCAGGGAGGTGAAGCTTTCTTT
TRBJ1-1 TRBV4-2 NA NA CASSQGQDMNTEAFF TGTGCCAGCAGCCAAGGACAGGATATGAACACTGAAGCTTTCTTT
TRBJ2-7 TRBV7-3 NA TRBD1 CASSLGQGNKQYF TGTGCCAGCAGCTTGGGACAGGGGAACAAGCAGTACTTC
TRBJ1-4 TRBV5-8 NA NA CASSARDATNEKLFF TGTGCCAGCAGCGCCAGGGATGCAACTAATGAAAAACTGTTTTTT
TRBJ1-1 TRBV29-1 NA NA CSGWGGGHTEAFF TGCAGCGGATGGGGGGGTGGACACACTGAAGCTTTCTTT
TRBJ1-2 TRBV7-3 NA NA CASSLRGQHPLNGYTF TGTGCCAGCAGCTTACGCGGACAGCACCCACTCAATGGCTACACCTTC
TRBJ2-1 TRBV27 NA TRBD1 CASSLLRQGNYNEQFF TGTGCCAGCAGTCTATTGAGACAGGGGAATTACAATGAGCAGTTCTTC
TRBJ1-2 TRBV2 NA TRBD1 CASSERDRVHYGYTF TGTGCCAGCAGTGAACGGGACAGGGTTCACTATGGCTACACCTTC
TRBJ1-1 TRBV25-1 NA NA CASSDGRLTEAFF TGTGCCAGCAGTGACGGCAGGCTCACTGAAGCTTTCTTT